This paragraph reports one TCR beta chain. The antigen is unknown. CD4+ T cells from unexposed donors were obtained before the COVID-19 pandemic (2011-2018). After nine to ten days of culture, CD4+ T cells were isolated. This CDR3 spans 17 amino acids. Germline trimming cut 0 bases from V and 4 bases from J; bases unmatched to any gene: 3. CDR1 is SGHRS, CDR2 YFSETQ, per germline. Some clones are missing from TCRdb's copy, which holds only in-frame ones; the method was immunoSEQ multiplex PCR. The sample has 10,000 to 13,000 clones, approximately 80% seen once. The data were taken from a study of CD4 T cells in relation to SARS-CoV-2 and coronaviruses.

Sequencing was done on a sample of CD4+ T cells from PBMCs, cultured in vitro. This chain links TRBV5-1 with TRBJ2-3; 15 positions agree with TRBD2. The origin of this receptor is a human donor in good health. The CDR3 reads CASSLVGTSGRSDTQYF. The CDR3 DNA reads TGCGCCAGCAGCTTGGTGGGGACTAGCGGGAGGTCAGATACGCAGTATTTT.